This TCR beta chain stems from a study of blood T cell repertoires in COVID-19 (dated by TCRdb to 2019 to 2021). A note on the overall study: Samples covering the acute and convalescent phases of COVID-19 were provided by collaborators in the United States, Italy and Spain. The prospective study material was composed of cDNA or gDNA derived from T cells, B-cell-depleted T cells, or PBMCs. The samples were drawn from two sources: the first 160 participants of the ongoing ImmuneRACE study, and over 950 subjects contributed by 6 global collaborators. Where HLA class I and class II types were available, the types were taken from metadata supplied by the sample provider, not from assay-based typing. Nearly every sample came with metadata listing a de-identified subject ID, COVID-19 status, age in years and sex. Deeply sampled blood TCRbeta repertoires from subjects exposed to, actively infected with, or recovered from COVID-19 were included in the dataset. The repertoires were made available in a free public database intended to serve as a resource for research on the immune response to SARS-CoV-2. What the authors observed across the whole study: Clinical and demographic metadata were provided uncurated, with the amount varying by source and participant.

The collaborating institutions used their own protocols to collect whole blood in K2EDTA tubes. For TCRbeta analysis, collaborator samples were shipped as frozen whole blood, as isolated PBMCs, or as DNA extracted from either sample type. Worth noting for this clone: The antigen it binds to is not known. Base qualities are not recorded, but no much larger clone differs from it by a single base.

The immunoSEQ Assay, a bias-controlled multiplex PCR, was used to amplify TCRbeta CDR3 regions from genomic DNA. Per the original workflow: Nucleated cell counts per sample were estimated from amplification of reference gene primers within the assay. Sequence reads were collapsed and filtered to measure the absolute abundance of every unique TCRbeta CDR3 rearrangement. For each sample, productive Simpson clonality was calculated as the square root of Simpson's diversity index across productive rearrangements. Entries here come from immuneACCESS through TCRdb and include only in-frame sequences with V and J called. Some clones fail to appear in such tables; in the studies checked, an unresolved V gene covers under half of the shortfall, and the cause of the remainder is unknown. V and J calls and clone size are given by that table; D and trimming were obtained from the DNA. The sample table contains around 130,000 clones; only one count was recorded for roughly 84% of them. The ten largest clonotypes hold more than 1.2% of the sample.

The CDR3 runs 13 amino acids, cysteine and phenylalanine included. CDR3 DNA only is kept here, 39 bases in frame from base 1. V gives up 0 bases and J gives up 3 bases, and the segment between their germline ends measures 5 bases. The germline V gene encodes CDR1 ENHRY and CDR2 SYGVKD. The material sequenced was peripheral blood. The sequence came from a man between 60 and 70 years old with acute or convalescent COVID-19. The rearranged segments are TRBV10-3 and TRBJ1-2; a confident D gene designation cannot be given. The DNA sequence is as follows: TGTGCCATCAGTGAGTCTATAGACTATGGCTACACCTTC. Translation gives CAISESIDYGYTF.